This T cell receptor beta chain was identified in a study of cytomegalovirus exposure and HLA in healthy donors. Study as a whole: Earlier sequencing of 150 million to 200 million T cells yielded approximately 120 million unique TCR beta sequences.

A multiplex PCR was run with 60 Vbeta primers and 13 Jbeta primers. Measured with immunoSEQ multiplex PCR; TCRdb has only the in-frame clones, and not every one. The sample includes 140,000 or so clones, roughly 80% of them seen just once. This clone was seen more than once but under ten times. Its antigen is unidentified. This CDR3 region has 13 residues. Germline CDR1 is SGHDT and CDR2 is YYEEEE. V was cut by 1 base and J by 6 bases, with 9 bases left in between. Study-wide results and limits: As a later analysis showed, several of the most significant clusters appeared to be linked to common viral pathogens. Indistinguishable V segments, including TRBV6-2 and TRBV6-3, were excluded. With high specificity and sensitivity, the classifier reportedly diagnosed cytomegalovirus status.

The sequence came from a woman in her thirties or forties in good health and CMV-seropositive. The sequenced sample was PBMCs. J is TRBJ2-3 and V is TRBV5-6; no clear D. CDR3 in amino acids: CASSLPAEDTQYF. The CDR3 DNA reads TGTGCCAGCAGCTTGCCGGCGGAGGATACGCAGTATTTT.